The T cell receptor beta chain described here comes from a study of blood T cell repertoires in COVID-19. The CDR3 is 13 amino acids. CDR1 SGDLS and CDR2 YYNGEE come from the germline V gene. Between the trimmed V and J ends, which lost 7 bases and 8 bases, there was a span of 18 bases. Authors' processing steps: Estimates of nucleated cell counts were drawn from the amplification of reference gene primers. Method: immunoSEQ multiplex PCR; TCRdb's copy keeps in-frame clones and lacks some. V, J and clone size were drawn from that table, and D and trimming were deduced from the DNA. The table has about 150,000 clones, 87% seen once.

This clonotype originated in a woman aged 40-49 years who had been exposed to COVID-19. The sequenced sample was PBMCs or T cells enriched from blood (not recorded which). The rearrangement joins TRBV9 to TRBJ1-2, with a weak D call TRBD1 (6 bases). The CDR3 loop is CASQDGGARGYTF. The CDR3 bases are TGTGCCAGCCAGGATGGGGGCGCTCGCGGCTACACCTTC.